This T cell receptor (beta chain) comes out of a study of cytomegalovirus exposure and HLA in healthy donors. Overall study findings and caveats: It was assumed in the presence/absence analyses that sequencing depth was roughly uniform across donors.

With respect to this clone: Its antigen is still unknown.

The germline CDR1 and CDR2 sequences are MGHRA and YSYEKL. This CDR3 region has 16 residues. Trimming left V 0 bases short and J 4 bases short, with 16 bases between. The PCR used 60 Vbeta and 13 Jbeta primers. Using immunoSEQ multiplex PCR, the repertoire was profiled, and TCRdb retains in-frame clones only, with some absent. The sample yields over 250,000 clones, roughly two thirds seen once. Sequencing input: PBMCs. The chain couples TRBV4-1 to TRBJ2-7; D perhaps matches TRBD1 (5 bases). The TCR was taken from a female donor in good health and CMV-seronegative. The CDR3 here is CASSQEISGAAYEQYF. CDR3 DNA: TGCGCCAGCAGCCAAGAAATCAGTGGGGCCGCTTACGAGCAGTACTTC.